This T cell receptor (beta chain) appears in the sequencing data of a study of T cell changes during pregnancy in multiple sclerosis. The data were produced by immunoSEQ multiplex PCR, yet TCRdb's version contains in-frame clones alone and is incomplete. The sample holds tens of thousands of clones; roughly 94% are singletons and the top ten take roughly 5.4%. The receptor was derived from a female donor with multiple sclerosis, enrolled in a pregnancy study. The sequences come from CD8+ T cells from peripheral blood mononuclear cells, collected before pregnancy.

The CDR3 reads CASRAGDGWTEAFF. In DNA, the CDR3 is TGTGCCAGCAGAGCCGGGGATGGTTGGACTGAAGCTTTCTTT. This chain connects TRBV6-5 to TRBJ1-1; D is undetermined. Trimming pared 6 bases from V and 5 bases from J, leaving 16 bases between. The CDR3 totals 14 residues. The germline gives CDR1 MNHEY, CDR2 SVGAGI.